Presented here are 19 T cell receptor beta chains from one specimen sequenced in a study of PD-1 blockade in classical Hodgkin lymphoma. The patients all showed relapse after autologous stem cell transplantation, while their brentuximab vedotin exposure varied. Here immunoSEQ multiplex PCR was the method, and the copy in TCRdb shows in-frame clones only, minus some. The sample includes approximately 150,000 clones, about 78% seen only once; the top ten take about 9%. Source: peripheral blood mononuclear cells (PBMCs), taken before the second cycle of nivolumab. The receptors derive from a human donor with classical Hodgkin lymphoma.

The chain is built from TRBV6-6 and TRBJ1-2, with a weak D call TRBD1 (5 bases). V was trimmed by 9 bases and J by 2 bases, leaving 13 bases between them. Germline CDR1 reads MNHNY; CDR2 reads SVGAGI (reference sequence). This CDR3 spans 13 amino acids. This chain's CDR3 is CASSGTANYGYTF. In nucleotides, the CDR3 is TGTGCCAGTTCCGGGACGGCAAACTATGGCTACACCTTC.

Sample share makes this clone hyperexpanded. V is TRBV7-8 and J is TRBJ2-1, with TRBD2 matching 8 bases. J gave up 6 bases and V 4 bases, and 2 bases lay outside the gene matches. Germline V lookup: CDR1 SGHVS, CDR2 FQNEAQ. The CDR3 runs to 13 residues. The CDR3 reads CASSWTSSNEQFF. CDR3 nucleotide sequence: TGTGCCAGCAGCTGGACTAGCTCCAATGAGCAGTTCTTC.

This clone was seen just once. The V and J genes are TRBV4-1 and TRBJ2-3; D unresolved. CDR1 is MGHRA and CDR2 is YSYEKL in the germline V gene. V gave up 4 bases and J gave up 2 bases, with 16 bases separating them. The CDR3 covers 16 residues. The CDR3 region has the DNA TGCGCCAGCAGCCGAGCCCTACAAAGTACCACAGATACGCAGTATTTT. It yields the protein CASSRALQSTTDTQYF.

The J gene is TRBJ1-1, the V gene TRBV6-6; D gene unclear. Germline V lookup: CDR1 MNHNY, CDR2 SVGAGI (reference sequence). Deletions cut 6 bases from V and 6 bases from J, with 17 bases between. This CDR3 has 14 residues. The CDR3 spells CASRRKLTAAEAFF. In nucleotides, the CDR3 is TGTGCCAGCAGGCGAAAACTTACAGCCGCTGAAGCTTTCTTT.

The J gene is TRBJ2-7, the V gene TRBV5-1; the D gene is possibly TRBD1 (7 bases). This CDR3 has 15 residues. The V and J ends lost 4 bases and 3 bases respectively, with 17 bases between them. CDR1 and CDR2 from the germline V gene are SGHRS and YFSETQ. CDR3: CASSPEGASFYEQYF. Here the CDR3 DNA reads TGCGCCAGCAGCCCGGAGGGGGCTTCATTCTACGAGCAGTACTTC.

Concerning this clone: Other DNA sequences within the sample encode an identical CDR3. The chain carries TRBV5-1 and TRBJ2-3, with D possibly matching TRBD1 (6 bases). The germline V and J ends were trimmed by 4 bases and 0 bases, with 6 bases remaining between them. The CDR3 loop spans 13 amino acids. Germline values: CDR1 SGHRS, CDR2 YFSETQ. The CDR3 protein is CASSTGSTDTQYF. The CDR3, as DNA: TGCGCCAGCAGCACAGGGAGCACAGATACGCAGTATTTT. The variable domain in full, with the rest retrieved from reference TRBV5-1 and TRBJ2-3, is KAGVTQTPRYLIKTRGQQVTLSCSPISGHRSVSWYQQTPGQGLQFLFEYFSETQRNKGNFPGRFSGRQFSNSRSEMNVSTLELGDSALYLCASSTGSTDTQYFGPGTRLTVL.

The chain employs TRBV13 and TRBJ2-5; the D gene is possibly TRBD2 (6 bases). Germline V CDR1 and CDR2: PRHDT, FYEKMQ (reference sequence). V was pared by 3 bases and J by 1 base, with 9 bases between. CDR3 size: 14 residues. The CDR3 region has the DNA TGTGCCAGCAGCTTCGGGGGTCTCCAAGAGACCCAGTACTTC. Protein product: CASSFGGLQETQYF.

The chain recombines TRBV28 with TRBJ2-1; 14 bases are a match to TRBD2. Germline-derived CDR1 and CDR2 are MDHEN and SYDVKM. The CDR3 is made up of 15 amino acids. V was pared by 7 bases and J by 10 bases, with 9 bases of the junction left unmatched. CDR3 amino acids: CASTAGLAGVGEQFF. In nucleotides, the CDR3 is TGTGCCAGCACCGCGGGACTAGCGGGAGTCGGGGAGCAGTTCTTC.

This clone was observed a few times. The genes are TRBV5-1 and TRBJ2-3; 11 nucleotides line up with TRBD2. V gave up 4 bases and J gave up 5 bases; unmatched junction bases: 6. The CDR3 totals 15 residues. The germline V gene has CDR1 SGHRS and CDR2 YFSETQ. The CDR3 DNA reads TGCGCCAGCAGCGAACTAGCGGGAGTAGTAGATACGCAGTATTTT. This translates into CASSELAGVVDTQYF.

The count of this clone is one. The chain is built from TRBV19 and TRBJ2-7; possible D gene TRBD2, 6 bases. This CDR3 contains 14 residues. The germline gives CDR1 LNHDA, CDR2 SQIVND (reference sequence). Deletions cut 3 bases from V and 1 base from J, with 10 bases between. CDR3 sequence: CASSIRRDSYEQYF. In nucleotides, the CDR3 is TGTGCCAGTAGTATCAGGCGGGATTCCTACGAGCAGTACTTC.

This rearrangement joins TRBV6-6 to TRBJ2-5; D remains ambiguous. From germline, CDR1 is MNHNY and CDR2 SVGAGI (reference sequence). This CDR3 comprises 13 residues. With 1 base removed from V and 5 bases from J, the gap between germline ends came to 8 bases. CDR3 amino acids: CASSYLGTETQYF. DNA for the CDR3: TGTGCCAGCAGTTACTTGGGAACGGAGACCCAGTACTTC.

The chain combines TRBV5-4 with TRBJ2-7; 9 bases align to TRBD1. The ends lost 4 bases at V and 2 bases at J; junction bases unmatched: 7. Germline V gene sequence: CDR1 SGHNT, CDR2 YYREEE (reference sequence). CDR3 length: 15 amino acids. The CDR3 DNA follows: TGTGCCAGCAGCCCCGGACAGGGGTTTGCCTACGAGCAGTACTTC. Translation gives CASSPGQGFAYEQYF.

The chain recombines TRBV7-6 with TRBJ2-2; tentative D call: TRBD2 (6 bases). V was clipped by 6 bases and J by 7 bases, with 21 bases between them. The CDR3 is 16 amino acids. CDR1 and CDR2 (germline): SGHVS, FNYEAQ. CDR3 sequence: CASRAGQAYESGELFF. CDR3 sequence (DNA): TGTGCCAGCAGGGCGGGGCAGGCCTACGAGAGCGGGGAGCTGTTTTTT. Full variable domain (rest looked up from reference TRBV7-6 and TRBJ2-2): GAGVSQSPRYKVTKRGQDVALRCDPISGHVSLYWYRQALGQGPEFLTYFNYEAQQDKSGLPNDRFSAERPEGSISTLTIQRTEQRDSAMYRCASRAGQAYESGELFFGEGSRLTVL.

CDR3 DNA: TGTGCCAGCAGTTACTCACGTCCGGGCTATGGCTACACCTTC. Translated, it gives CASSYSRPGYGYTF. The chain has TRBV6-5 and TRBJ1-2; D ambiguous. The CDR3 runs to 14 residues. CDR1 is MNHEY, CDR2 SVGAGI, per germline. Trimming cost V 0 bases and J 4 bases, with 9 bases left between them.

Concerning this clone: This may come from a read error, since a much larger clone is one base off. Additional DNA sequences in this sample encode the identical CDR3. The chain employs TRBV2 and TRBJ2-5; TRBD2 is a possible D gene (5 bases). Germline V gene data show CDR1 as SNHLY and CDR2 as FYNNEI. The CDR3 contains 11 residues. V gave up 4 bases and J gave up 5 bases, with 5 bases separating them. Here the CDR3 DNA reads TGTGCCAGCAGTGGAGGGGAGACCCAGTACTTC. Protein product: CASSGGETQYF.

This chain links TRBV18 with TRBJ1-2; no definite D call. The CDR3 length is 13 residues. Germline V gene lookup returns CDR1 KGHSH and CDR2 LQKENI. The germline V and J ends were trimmed by 1 base and 7 bases, with 10 bases remaining between them. The DNA for the CDR3 is TGTGCCAGCTCACCACAGGGTACGGGTGGCTACACCTTC. Translation: CASSPQGTGGYTF.

The V gene is TRBV11-2, the J gene TRBJ2-7, with 7 bases lining up with TRBD2. Germline loops: CDR1 SGHAT, CDR2 FQNNGV. V shed 2 bases and J 3 bases; nucleotides not matched to a gene: 7. The CDR3 loop spans 15 amino acids. The CDR3 bases are TGTGCCAGCAGCTTAAGATTAGCGGGTCACTACGAGCAGTACTTC. It specifies CASSLRLAGHYEQYF.

This clone has just a few counts. The identical CDR3 is also encoded by other nucleotide sequences in the sample. As DNA, the CDR3 is TGCGCCAGCAGCCTACAGGGGAACACTGAAGCTTTCTTT. As protein: CASSLQGNTEAFF. This chain uses TRBV4-1 with TRBJ1-1, with D maybe TRBD1 (6 bases). The V end was cut by 4 bases, the J end by 1 base, with 7 bases between. The germline gives CDR1 MGHRA, CDR2 YSYEKL. The CDR3 runs 13 residues.

There are a few counts of this clone. The chain joins TRBV5-1 to TRBJ1-2; 7 nucleotides align to TRBD1. The CDR3 is 15 amino acids. J gave up 0 bases and V 0 bases, and 2 bases lay outside the gene matches. Looked up from germline, CDR1 is SGHRS and CDR2 is YFSETQ. The CDR3: CASSLEGQTNYGYTF. The CDR3 coding sequence is TGCGCCAGCAGCTTGGAGGGACAGACTAACTATGGCTACACCTTC.